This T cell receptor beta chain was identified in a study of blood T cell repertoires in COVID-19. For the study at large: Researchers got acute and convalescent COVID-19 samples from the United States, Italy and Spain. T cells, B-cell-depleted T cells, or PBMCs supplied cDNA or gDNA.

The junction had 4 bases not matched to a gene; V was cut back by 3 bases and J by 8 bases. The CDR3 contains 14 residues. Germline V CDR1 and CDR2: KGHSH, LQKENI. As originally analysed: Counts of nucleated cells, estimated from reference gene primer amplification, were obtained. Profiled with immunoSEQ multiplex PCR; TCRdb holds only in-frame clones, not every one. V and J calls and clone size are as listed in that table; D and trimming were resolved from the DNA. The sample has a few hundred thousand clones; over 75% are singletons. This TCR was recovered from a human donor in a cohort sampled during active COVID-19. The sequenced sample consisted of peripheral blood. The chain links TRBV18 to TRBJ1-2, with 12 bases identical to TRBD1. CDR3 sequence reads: CASSPGQGAVGYTF. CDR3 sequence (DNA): TGTGCCAGCTCACCGGGACAGGGGGCCGTAGGCTACACCTTC.